The next 5 T cell receptor beta chains were all read from a single sample in a study of cytomegalovirus exposure and HLA in healthy donors. Both 60 Vbeta primers and 13 Jbeta primers went into the PCR. Data came from immunoSEQ multiplex PCR; TCRdb stores just in-frame clones and leaves some out. In the table there are 110,000 to 150,000 clones, 65% to 85% of which are singletons. The sequencing input was PBMCs. These receptors were collected from a woman aged 40 to 50 in good health and CMV-seropositive.

The chain links TRBV5-4 to TRBJ2-5, with D perhaps TRBD2 (6 bases). This CDR3 comprises 15 residues. Germline CDR1 and CDR2: SGHNT and YYREEE (reference sequence). The V gene lost 0 bases and the J gene lost 4 bases, with 13 bases spanning the gap. This chain's CDR3 is CASSLVAGGRETQYF. Written as DNA, the CDR3 is TGTGCCAGCAGCTTGGTCGCAGGAGGGCGAGAGACCCAGTACTTC.

The rearrangement links TRBV28 to TRBJ1-6; 7 nucleotides align to TRBD1. Germline V CDR1 and CDR2: MDHEN, SYDVKM. After removal of 3 bases from V and 3 bases from J, the junction contained 2 bases not matched to a gene. The CDR3 loop spans 15 amino acids. CDR3 loop: CASSFQGGYNSPLHF. CDR3 DNA sequence: TGTGCCAGCAGTTTTCAGGGGGGCTATAATTCACCCCTCCACTTT. Using reference TRBV28 and TRBJ1-6 for the parts outside the CDR3, the full variable domain is DVKVTQSSRYLVKRTGEKVFLECVQDMDHENMFWYRQDPGLGLRLIYFSYDVKMKEKGDIPEGYSVSREKKERFSLILESASTNQTSMYLCASSFQGGYNSPLHFGNGTRLTVT.

This clone was counted a single time. The rearrangement links TRBV1 to TRBJ2-2; the table's D gene call, TRBD1, was not cross checked with the DNA. TRBV1 is tagged as a pseudogene. The CDR3 is made up of 13 amino acids. CDR3 amino acids: CTSSGASPGELFF. The DNA for the CDR3 is TGCACCAGCAGCGGGGCCAGTCCCGGGGAGCTGTTTTTT.

Worth noting for this clone: The sample holds other DNA sequences that translate to the same CDR3. V and J are TRBV18 and TRBJ2-5; D may be TRBD2 (5 bases). The CDR3 length is 13 residues. Germline V gene lookup returns CDR1 KGHSH and CDR2 LQKENI. V lost 3 bases and J lost 1, with 6 bases in between. The CDR3 loop reads CASSPGLQETQYF. The CDR3 region has the DNA TGTGCCAGCTCACCTGGACTCCAAGAGACCCAGTACTTC. Complete variable domain (other parts from reference TRBV18 and TRBJ2-5): NAGVMQNPRHLVRRRGQEARLRCSPMKGHSHVYWYRQLPEEGLKFMVYLQKENIIDESGMPKERFSAEFPKEGPSILRIQQVVRGDSAAYFCASSPGLQETQYFGPGTRLLVL.

The genes are TRBV21-1 and TRBJ2-5; the table's D call, TRBD2, has no DNA check behind it. TRBV21-1 is recorded as a pseudogene. The CDR3 is 16 amino acids. The CDR3 spells CASSKDVRRPQETQYF. The CDR3 nucleotides read TGTGCCAGCAGCAAAGATGTAAGGAGACCTCAAGAGACCCAGTACTTC.